This TCR beta chain derives from a study of identical twins. This clonotype was seen more than once but under ten times. The target antigen is unknown. Study-wide results and limits: Not following the same donors, the study drew its conclusions from cross-sectional statistical analysis.

One entry per CDR3 protein results from TCRdb running MiXCR on the 5' RACE reads. The repertoire holds some 660,000 distinct CDR3 sequences, with over 8.5% as singletons. The same sample was also used in a study of yellow fever vaccine responses in identical twins.

The TCR originated in a young woman in good health. Sequencing used PBMCs.

CDR3 sequence: CSARDDGSGELFF. The CDR3 DNA reads TGCAGTGCTAGAGATGACGGGTCCGGGGAGCTGTTTTTT. V usage is TRBV20-1 and J usage is TRBJ2-2, with D uncertain. Germline CDR1 and CDR2: DFQATT and SNEGSKA (reference sequence). V lost 0 bases and J 6 bases, leaving 8 bases between the germline ends. CDR3 size: 13 residues.